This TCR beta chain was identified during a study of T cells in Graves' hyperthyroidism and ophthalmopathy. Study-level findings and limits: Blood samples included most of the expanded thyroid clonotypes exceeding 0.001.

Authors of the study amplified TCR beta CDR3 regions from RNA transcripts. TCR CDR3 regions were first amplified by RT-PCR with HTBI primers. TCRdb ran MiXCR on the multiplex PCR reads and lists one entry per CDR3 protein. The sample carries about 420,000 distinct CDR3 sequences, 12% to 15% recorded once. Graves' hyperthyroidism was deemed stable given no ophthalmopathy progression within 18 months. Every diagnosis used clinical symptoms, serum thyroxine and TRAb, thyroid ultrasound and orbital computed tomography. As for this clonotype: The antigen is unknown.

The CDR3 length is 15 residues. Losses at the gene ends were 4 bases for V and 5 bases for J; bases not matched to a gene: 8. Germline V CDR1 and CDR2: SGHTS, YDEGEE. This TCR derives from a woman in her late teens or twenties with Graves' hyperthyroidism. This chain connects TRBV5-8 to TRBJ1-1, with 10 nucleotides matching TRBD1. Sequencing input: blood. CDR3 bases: TGTGCCAGCAGCGCAATGGACAGGGGGTTTACTGAAGCTTTCTTT. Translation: CASSAMDRGFTEAFF.